The 6 T cell receptor beta chains presented below share a single source sample, sequenced in a study of blood T cell repertoires in COVID-19. This table comes from immunoSEQ multiplex PCR, and its TCRdb copy is limited to in-frame clones, with some not included. The sample holds hundreds of thousands of clones; about 82% are singletons and the top ten take around 10%. The sample consisted of PBMCs or T cells enriched from blood (not recorded which). The receptors stem from a woman aged 45-65 years with acute COVID-19.

Only one count was recorded for this clone. This sequence joins TRBV9 and TRBJ2-2; 11 bases are shared with TRBD1. Trimming took 1 base from V and 7 from J; bases not matched to a gene: 3. The CDR3 runs 15 residues. Germline V gene sequence: CDR1 SGDLS, CDR2 YYNGEE. This CDR3 reads CASSVWTGGIGELFF. The CDR3 DNA reads TGTGCCAGCAGCGTATGGACAGGGGGCATCGGGGAGCTGTTTTTT.

CDR3 sequence reads: CASSLGNRVRETQYF. CDR3 in DNA: TGCGCCAGCAGCTTGGGAAACAGAGTAAGAGAGACCCAGTACTTC. This rearrangement joins TRBV5-1 to TRBJ2-5; D call uncertain. The CDR3 has 15 residues. Deletions cut 0 bases from V and 4 bases from J, with 13 bases between. Germline CDR1 reads SGHRS; CDR2 reads YFSETQ.

This clone came up a few times. A junction end diverges from the germline sequence, so it may reflect a read error. The V gene is TRBV7-7, the J gene TRBJ1-6; TRBD1 matches at 8 bases. Germline V gene data show CDR1 as SSHAT and CDR2 as FNYEAQ (reference sequence). The CDR3 is 17 residues long. The CDR3 loop is CASSPPRGQGTNSPLHF. CDR3 DNA: TGTGCTAGCAGCCCCCCTCGTGGACAGGGAACTAATTCACCCCTCCACTTT.

This chain connects TRBV5-1 to TRBJ1-1; TRBD1 matches 8 bases. The V segment lost 4 bases and the J segment 1 base; nucleotides outside the gene matches: 9. Looked up from germline, CDR1 is SGHRS and CDR2 is YFSETQ. The CDR3 extends over 16 amino acids. CDR3 amino acids: CASSPKRGQENTEAFF. The CDR3 DNA sequence: TGCGCCAGCAGCCCGAAAAGGGGACAGGAGAACACTGAAGCTTTCTTT.

Only a few counts were recorded for this clone. The J gene is TRBJ2-7, the V gene TRBV5-1; D is unclear. Trimming stripped 0 bases from V and 4 bases from J, with 14 bases between. This CDR3 is built from 15 residues. In germline, CDR1 is SGHRS, CDR2 YFSETQ. The CDR3, as DNA: TGCGCCAGCAGCTTGGCCCCCCGGGTTGGATACGAGCAGTACTTC. Encoded protein: CASSLAPRVGYEQYF.

The J gene is TRBJ1-5, the V gene TRBV5-5, with a weak D call TRBD1 (6 bases). CDR1 is SGHKS and CDR2 is YYEKEE in the germline V gene (reference sequence). V was trimmed by 5 bases and J by 1 base, leaving 19 bases between them. The CDR3 extends over 17 amino acids. The CDR3 bases are TGTGCCAGCAGTTTATTCACAACAGGGATCAGCAATCAGCCCCAGCATTTT. It is translated as CASSLFTTGISNQPQHF.